Listed below are T cell receptor beta chains from one sample, sequenced in a study of T cell repertoires in cytomegalovirus infection. Their antigens remain unidentified. TCRdb re-called the reads with MiXCR, one entry per CDR3 protein. The sample includes around 430,000 distinct CDR3 sequences, more than 40% seen only once; the top ten take around two fifths. The input for sequencing was cultured PBMCs, taken from culture after CMV antigen stimulation. These receptors were obtained from a human donor in good health (CMV status not recorded). Some clones in this sample may be carry-over from other donors' samples. Each CDR3 is given with its conserved first and last residue. Each record gives: J gene, D gene, V gene, CDR3 protein. D genes are given only for firm matches.

J gene: TRBJ1-2
D gene: NA
V gene: TRBV6-5
CDR3 protein: CASSYGGGRGYGYTF

J gene: TRBJ2-7
D gene: NA
V gene: TRBV7-2
CDR3 protein: CASSLDRTEQYF

J gene: TRBJ2-3
D gene: NA
V gene: TRBV7-2
CDR3 protein: CASSRRTGSTDTQYF

J gene: TRBJ1-2
D gene: NA
V gene: TRBV5-1
CDR3 protein: CASSTGASYGYTF

J gene: TRBJ2-1
D gene: NA
V gene: TRBV11-2
CDR3 protein: CASSLERTASFF

J gene: TRBJ2-5
D gene: NA
V gene: TRBV7-9
CDR3 protein: CASSLAIGTSQETQYF

J gene: TRBJ1-2
D gene: NA
V gene: TRBV6-5
CDR3 protein: CASSYSRQLANYGYTF

J gene: TRBJ1-1
D gene: NA
V gene: TRBV10-2
CDR3 protein: CASSESSGDWAFF

J gene: TRBJ2-1
D gene: NA
V gene: TRBV7-8
CDR3 protein: CASSPTGLKFF

J gene: TRBJ1-5
D gene: NA
V gene: TRBV10-3
CDR3 protein: CAISESARDPGNQPQHF

J gene: TRBJ2-7
D gene: TRBD1
V gene: TRBV2
CDR3 protein: CASRVNTGADSYEQYF

J gene: TRBJ1-5
D gene: TRBD1
V gene: TRBV18
CDR3 protein: CASSRDSPYSNQPQHF

J gene: TRBJ2-5
D gene: TRBD1
V gene: TRBV6-2/TRBV6-3
CDR3 protein: CASSYKGAEETQYF

J gene: TRBJ1-1
D gene: TRBD1
V gene: TRBV7-2
CDR3 protein: CASSLRTGLAEAFF

J gene: TRBJ2-7
D gene: NA
V gene: TRBV7-6
CDR3 protein: CASSQTDHEQYF

J gene: TRBJ2-1
D gene: TRBD2
V gene: TRBV7-2
CDR3 protein: CASSLRLRTSGASMEQFF

J gene: TRBJ1-6
D gene: TRBD1
V gene: TRBV10-3
CDR3 protein: CAISVAGGNSPLHF

J gene: TRBJ1-2
D gene: NA
V gene: TRBV7-2
CDR3 protein: CASSLSGLRGYTF

J gene: TRBJ2-3
D gene: NA
V gene: TRBV6-5
CDR3 protein: CASRVTGRSTDTQYF

J gene: TRBJ2-3
D gene: NA
V gene: TRBV7-2
CDR3 protein: CASSHRVGGTDTQYF

J gene: TRBJ2-2
D gene: NA
V gene: TRBV7-8
CDR3 protein: CASSRRGPTAGELFF

J gene: TRBJ2-3
D gene: TRBD2
V gene: TRBV5-1
CDR3 protein: CASSIREGSTDTQYF

J gene: TRBJ1-3
D gene: NA
V gene: TRBV6-1
CDR3 protein: CASRSRDIPGNTIYF

J gene: TRBJ2-1
D gene: NA
V gene: TRBV7-9
CDR3 protein: CASSGYSYNEQFF

J gene: TRBJ2-2
D gene: TRBD2
V gene: TRBV27
CDR3 protein: CASSQLAGWGEYTGELFF

J gene: TRBJ2-5
D gene: NA
V gene: TRBV6-6
CDR3 protein: CAVGGGGETQYF

J gene: TRBJ2-2
D gene: NA
V gene: TRBV20-1
CDR3 protein: CSARATGPRLGRTGELFF

J gene: TRBJ2-1
D gene: TRBD2
V gene: TRBV20-1
CDR3 protein: CSAIPEGLAGTMGLNEQFF

J gene: TRBJ2-7
D gene: TRBD2
V gene: TRBV7-2
CDR3 protein: CASSLAGLARNYEQYF

J gene: TRBJ1-5
D gene: NA
V gene: TRBV27
CDR3 protein: CASSLSVHNQPQHF

J gene: TRBJ2-5
D gene: NA
V gene: TRBV7-2
CDR3 protein: CASRGREETQYF

J gene: TRBJ1-3
D gene: NA
V gene: TRBV4-1
CDR3 protein: CASSQEWAGSGNTIYF

J gene: TRBJ1-5
D gene: NA
V gene: TRBV7-2
CDR3 protein: CASSSTGDHPQHF

J gene: TRBJ1-5
D gene: TRBD1
V gene: TRBV6-6
CDR3 protein: CASREYGQVGNQPQHF

J gene: TRBJ2-7
D gene: TRBD1
V gene: TRBV9
CDR3 protein: CASSVAGTGVYEQYF

J gene: TRBJ2-3
D gene: NA
V gene: TRBV6-1
CDR3 protein: CASSDLAGFDTQYF

J gene: TRBJ1-4
D gene: NA
V gene: TRBV7-9
CDR3 protein: CASNLKQGTVGKLFF

J gene: TRBJ1-5
D gene: NA
V gene: TRBV27
CDR3 protein: CASSFGGRGNQPQHF

J gene: TRBJ2-1
D gene: TRBD2
V gene: TRBV7-8
CDR3 protein: CASSLSGGSGNEQFF

J gene: TRBJ2-5
D gene: TRBD2
V gene: TRBV7-8
CDR3 protein: CASSPIAGRGVETQYF

J gene: TRBJ1-2
D gene: TRBD1
V gene: TRBV11-2
CDR3 protein: CASSPRQGRNYGYTF

J gene: TRBJ2-3
D gene: TRBD1
V gene: TRBV7-2
CDR3 protein: CASSPTGPYSTDTQYF